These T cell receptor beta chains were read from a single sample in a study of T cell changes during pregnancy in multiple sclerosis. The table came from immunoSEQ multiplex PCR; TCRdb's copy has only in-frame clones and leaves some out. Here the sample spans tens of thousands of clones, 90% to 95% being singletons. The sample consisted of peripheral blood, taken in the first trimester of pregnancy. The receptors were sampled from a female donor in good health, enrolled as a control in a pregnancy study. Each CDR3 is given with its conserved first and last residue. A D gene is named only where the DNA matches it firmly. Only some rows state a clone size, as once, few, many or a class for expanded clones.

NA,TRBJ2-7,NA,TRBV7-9,TGTGCCAGCAGCTCAAGCGGGTACGAGCAGTACTTC,CASSSSGYEQYF
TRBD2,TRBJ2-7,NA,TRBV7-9,TGTGCCAGCAGGTCAACTAGCGGCCCCCTCTACGAGCAGTACTTC,CASRSTSGPLYEQYF
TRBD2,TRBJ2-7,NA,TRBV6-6,TGTGCCAGCAGCTTCGGACTAGAATCCTACGAGCAGTACTTC,CASSFGLESYEQYF
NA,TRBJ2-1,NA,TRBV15,TGTGCCACCAGCAGACCGGGACAAGGCTCCTACAATGAGCAGTTCTTC,CATSRPGQGSYNEQFF
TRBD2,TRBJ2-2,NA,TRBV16,TGTGCCAGCAGCCAAATACTAGCGGGCACCACCGGGGAGCTGTTTTTT,CASSQILAGTTGELFF
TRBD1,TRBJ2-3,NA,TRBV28,TGTGCCAGCAGTTTTGGGACAGGGGGAACAGATACGCAGTATTTT,CASSFGTGGTDTQYF
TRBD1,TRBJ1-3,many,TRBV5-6,TGTGCCAGCAGCTCAATTCTACCGGACAGGAGCTCTGGAAACACCATATATTTT,CASSSILPDRSSGNTIYF
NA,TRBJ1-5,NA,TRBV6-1,TGTGCCAGCTCGAAGGAGGGTCCCCCTTTTCAGCCCCAGCATTTT,CASSKEGPPFQPQHF
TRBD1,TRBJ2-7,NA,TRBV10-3,TGTGCCACGCAGTTAGGACAGGGACCCTACGAGCAGTACTTC,CATQLGQGPYEQYF
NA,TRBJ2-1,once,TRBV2,TGTGCCAGCAGTCGGGCCGAGGGCTACAATGAGCAGTTCTTC,CASSRAEGYNEQFF
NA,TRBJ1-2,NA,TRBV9,TGTGCCAGCAGCGTACAGGGAGGCGAAGTCTATGGCTACACCTTC,CASSVQGGEVYGYTF
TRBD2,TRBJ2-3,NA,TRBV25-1,TGTGCCAGCAGTGAACTGAATAGCGGGGGGGGAAGCACAGATACGCAGTATTTT,CASSELNSGGGSTDTQYF
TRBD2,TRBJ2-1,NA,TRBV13,TGTGCCAGCAGCTACAACTTAGCGGGAGGGCCCAATGAGCAGTTCTTC,CASSYNLAGGPNEQFF
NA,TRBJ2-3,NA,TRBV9,TGTGCCAGCAGCGTAGACAAGGATACGCAGTATTTT,CASSVDKDTQYF
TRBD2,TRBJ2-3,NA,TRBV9,TGTGCCAGCAGCCCTAGGGGGAGCGGGAGGGCCCCAGATACGCAGTATTTT,CASSPRGSGRAPDTQYF
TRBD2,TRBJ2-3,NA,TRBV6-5,TGTGCCAGCAGTTCCGCACCGGGACTATCATATACGCAGTATTTT,CASSSAPGLSYTQYF
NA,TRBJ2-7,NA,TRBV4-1,TGCGCCAGCAGCCAATTGGGCTACCTAAGCTACGAGCAGTACTTC,CASSQLGYLSYEQYF
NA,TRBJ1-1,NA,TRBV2,TGTGCCAGCAGTCAGACAGCGGAGGGCACTGAAGCTTTCTTT,CASSQTAEGTEAFF
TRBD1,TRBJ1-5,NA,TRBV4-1,TGCGCCAGCAGCCAAGAGCCCGGACAGGGGGCCGGGAGCAATCAGCCCCAGCATTTT,CASSQEPGQGAGSNQPQHF
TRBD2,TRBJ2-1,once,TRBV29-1,TGCAGCGCCACCGGGACTATGGGCTACAATGAGCAGTTCTTC,CSATGTMGYNEQFF
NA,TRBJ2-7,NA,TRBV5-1,TGCGCCAGCAGCTCGACTGAGCCCATCTACGAGCAGTACTTC,CASSSTEPIYEQYF
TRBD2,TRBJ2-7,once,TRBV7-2,TGTGCCAGCAGCTTAGCGTCCCTAGCGGGAGACGAGCAGTACTTC,CASSLASLAGDEQYF
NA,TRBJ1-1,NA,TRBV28,TGTGCCACCTCCCTGGAACAGCCGATTCTCTTT,CATSLEQPILF
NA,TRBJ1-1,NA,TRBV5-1,TGCGCCAGCAGCTTCTTCCCAGAGACAAACACTGAAGCTTTCTTT,CASSFFPETNTEAFF